Detailed here is one TCR beta chain. Its antigen remains unknown. Germline CDR1 SNHLY, CDR2 FYNNEI. V was clipped by 4 bases and J by 1 base; unmatched bases: 1. The CDR3 has 15 residues. This sample was taken from a study of cytomegalovirus exposure and HLA in healthy donors. Study overall: Genetic ancestry analysis placed approximately 79% of the 300 to 400 donors that were genotyped in the Caucasian-associated cluster.

Overall study results and limits: A prior analysis recorded that most TCR beta V segments were productive about 87% or about 30% of the time. The authors later found most CMV-associated TCR beta chains appeared HLA-restricted. More than 15,000 TCR beta sequences were associated with HLA alleles at 0.05 false discovery rate in a later analysis.

The PCR was carried out with 60 Vbeta primers and 13 Jbeta primers. Sequencing was performed with immunoSEQ multiplex PCR; in TCRdb, only in-frame clones are kept and a portion is missing. There are about 190,000 clones in the sample; approximately 86% occur only once, and 1.1% lies in the top ten. Material: PBMCs. This chain uses TRBV2 with TRBJ2-3, with 11 bases fitting TRBD2. The clonotype comes from a boy between 2 and 10 years old in good health and CMV-seronegative. The chain's CDR3 is CASSGGLAGTDTQYF. The CDR3 bases are TGTGCCAGCAGTGGGGGACTAGCGGGCACAGATACGCAGTATTTT.